The 29 T cell receptor beta chains below all came from one sample that was sequenced in a study of blood T cell repertoires in COVID-19. Clones were read by immunoSEQ multiplex PCR, and TCRdb kept only the in-frame ones, dropping some. This table holds about 320,000 clones, approximately 91% found once. Sequences were obtained from PBMCs or T cells enriched from blood (not recorded which). The receptors stem from a man in his sixties who had recovered from COVID-19.

V usage is TRBV5-1 and J usage is TRBJ1-2, with D possibly matching TRBD1 (5 bases). CDR1 and CDR2 (germline): SGHRS, YFSETQ. The CDR3 has 14 amino acids. V lost 4 bases, J lost 2 bases, and 12 bases lay in between. The CDR3 coding sequence is TGCGCCAGCAGCCCCGACGGGGGGAACTATGGCTACACCTTC. Translating gives CASSPDGGNYGYTF.

This chain joins TRBV7-2 and TRBJ2-3, with TRBD2 identical over 7 bases. This CDR3 is 14 amino acids long. Germline loops: CDR1 SGHTA, CDR2 FQGNSA. J gave up 5 bases and V 4 bases, and 6 bases lay outside the gene matches. DNA for the CDR3: TGTGCCAGCAGCTCACCGGGGGGAGGAGATACGCAGTATTTT. Amino acids: CASSSPGGGDTQYF.

This chain joins TRBV5-1 and TRBJ2-3; 8 bases agree with TRBD2. This CDR3 is built from 15 residues. Germline V gene data show CDR1 as SGHRS and CDR2 as YFSETQ. With V trimmed by 4 bases and J by 2 bases, 6 bases remained unmatched. The CDR3 sequence is CASSTSGSNTDTQYF. For the CDR3, the DNA is TGCGCCAGCAGCACGAGCGGGAGTAACACAGATACGCAGTATTTT.

The chain uses TRBV7-3 and TRBJ1-3, with a weak D call TRBD1 (6 bases). Trimming left V 5 bases short and J 0 bases short, with 11 bases between. CDR3 length: 15 residues. Germline-derived CDR1 and CDR2 are SGHTA and FQGTGA. The CDR3 DNA reads TGTGCCAGCAGCAAGGACAGAGGCTCTGGAAACACCATATATTTT. Translating gives CASSKDRGSGNTIYF.

The CDR3 sequence is CASSLTTGASTDTQYF. The DNA for the CDR3 is TGCGCCAGCAGCCTAACCACAGGCGCTAGCACAGATACGCAGTATTTT. The V gene is TRBV5-1, the J gene TRBJ2-3; a weak D match, TRBD1 (5 bases). Germline V gene data show CDR1 as SGHRS and CDR2 as YFSETQ. The CDR3 sequence is 16 residues long. V was clipped by 4 bases and J by 0 bases, with 15 bases between them.

This clone has only one observation. The chain combines TRBV28 with TRBJ2-7; possible D gene TRBD1, 6 bases. Germline V gene lookup returns CDR1 MDHEN and CDR2 SYDVKM. There are 15 residues in the CDR3. V gave up 2 bases and J gave up 0 bases, with 11 bases separating them. CDR3 loop: CASSLTGTLSYEQYF. The CDR3 DNA reads TGTGCCAGCAGTTTAACTGGGACACTCTCCTACGAGCAGTACTTC. The whole variable domain, filled in from reference TRBV28 and TRBJ2-7, reads DVKVTQSSRYLVKRTGEKVFLECVQDMDHENMFWYRQDPGLGLRLIYFSYDVKMKEKGDIPEGYSVSREKKERFSLILESASTNQTSMYLCASSLTGTLSYEQYFGPGTRLTVT.

J is TRBJ1-5 and V is TRBV28; TRBD1 might be the D (5 bases). Looked up from germline, CDR1 is MDHEN and CDR2 is SYDVKM. V was trimmed by 7 bases and J by 7 bases, leaving 17 bases between them. CDR3 size: 14 residues. CDR3 in amino acids: CASIEGGGGQPQHF. The CDR3 DNA follows: TGTGCCAGCATCGAGGGTGGGGGAGGCCAGCCCCAGCATTTT.

The chain has TRBV5-1 and TRBJ1-2; no reliable D call. CDR1 and CDR2 from the germline V gene are SGHRS and YFSETQ. V gave up 4 bases and J gave up 2 bases, with 9 bases separating them. The CDR3 has 13 amino acids. CDR3 nucleotide sequence: TGCGCCAGCAGCCTTAGAGGGAACTATGGCTACACCTTC. Amino acids: CASSLRGNYGYTF.

This clone came up once. The chain is built from TRBV5-1 and TRBJ2-1, with TRBD2 matching over 13 bases. The CDR3 runs 16 residues. Germline assignment: CDR1 SGHRS and CDR2 YFSETQ. V was pared by 4 bases and J by 3 bases, with 4 bases of the junction left unmatched. The CDR3 reads CASSKGTSGNYNEQFF. CDR3 nucleotide sequence: TGCGCCAGCAGCAAAGGGACTAGCGGGAACTACAATGAGCAGTTCTTC.

The V and J genes are TRBV29-1 and TRBJ1-2, with a possible D match to TRBD1 (5 bases). V lost 6 bases and J lost 6, with 14 bases in between. The germline gives CDR1 SQVTM, CDR2 ANQGSEA. This CDR3 spans 12 amino acids. The CDR3 reads CSVATANNGYTF. The DNA of the CDR3 is TGCAGCGTCGCGACAGCTAATAATGGCTACACCTTC.

The chain has TRBV5-4 and TRBJ2-2; 9 bases align to TRBD1. This CDR3 comprises 16 residues. J gave up 5 bases and V 4 bases, and 9 bases lay outside the gene matches. CDR1 and CDR2 (germline): SGHNT, YYREEE (reference sequence). For the CDR3, the DNA is TGTGCCAGCAGCAGCCCCGGACAGGGGAGGACCGGGGAGCTGTTTTTT. Translating gives CASSSPGQGRTGELFF.

CDR3 sequence reads: CASSVERDGTSGVQETQYF. CDR3 nucleotides: TGTGCCAGCAGCGTAGAGCGCGACGGGACTAGCGGGGTCCAAGAGACCCAGTACTTC. J is TRBJ2-5 and V is TRBV9, with TRBD2 matching 13 bases. Germline V gives CDR1 SGDLS, CDR2 YYNGEE. The V gene end was trimmed by 0 bases and the J gene end by 1 base; junction bases not matched to a gene: 9. The CDR3 contains 19 residues.

The V call is TRBV6-5, the J call TRBJ1-1, with D maybe TRBD1 (5 bases). The germline CDR1 and CDR2 sequences are MNHEY and SVGAGI. The CDR3 has 15 amino acids. Trimming took off 4 bases at V and 0 bases at J, with 12 bases between the two ends. CDR3 bases: TGTGCCAGCAGTTTTTCCGACAGAGTGAACACTGAAGCTTTCTTT. This encodes CASSFSDRVNTEAFF.

CDR3: CASSRQGLNTEAFF. DNA for the CDR3: TGTGCCAGCAGTAGGCAGGGCCTGAACACTGAAGCTTTCTTT. This chain joins TRBV6-5 and TRBJ1-1; maybe TRBD1 (5 bases). Per the germline V gene, CDR1 is MNHEY and CDR2 is SVGAGI. The V end lost 5 bases, the J end lost 0 bases, and 10 bases lay between the germline ends. This CDR3 contains 14 residues.

V and J are TRBV5-1 and TRBJ1-5; 7 bases match TRBD1. CDR3 length: 17 residues. Losses at the gene ends were 4 bases for V and 2 bases for J; bases not matched to a gene: 12. CDR1 and CDR2 from the germline V gene are SGHRS and YFSETQ. The CDR3 coding sequence is TGCGCCAGCAGCACCCGCCACAGGGGCGAAGGCAATCAGCCCCAGCATTTT. It translates to CASSTRHRGEGNQPQHF.

The chain recombines TRBV11-2 with TRBJ2-1; 7 nucleotides match TRBD2. The ends lost 1 base at V and 9 bases at J; junction bases unmatched: 6. The CDR3 is 14 residues long. The germline gives CDR1 SGHAT, CDR2 FQNNGV. CDR3: CASSLAAGYGEQFF. The CDR3 DNA reads TGTGCCAGCAGCTTAGCAGCGGGGTACGGTGAGCAGTTCTTC. The entire variable domain, with the rest obtained from reference TRBV11-2 and TRBJ2-1, is as follows: EAGVAQSPRYKIIEKRQSVAFWCNPISGHATLYWYQQILGQGPKLLIQFQNNGVVDDSQLPKDRFSAERLKGVDSTLKIQPAKLEDSAVYLCASSLAAGYGEQFFGPGTRLTVL.

The V and J genes are TRBV2 and TRBJ2-7; 7 positions agree with TRBD1. The V gene's germline CDR1 is SNHLY and CDR2 FYNNEI. After removal of 8 bases from V and 0 bases from J, the junction contained 22 bases not matched to a gene. CDR3 length equals 19 residues. CDR3 DNA sequence: TGTGCCAGCGCCCTCCCGCGACAGGGCCTTTACGAACACTCCTACGAGCAGTACTTC. As protein: CASALPRQGLYEHSYEQYF.

This chain joins TRBV4-2 and TRBJ2-1, with 14 bases fitting TRBD2. J gave up 3 bases and V 3 bases, and 10 bases lay outside the gene matches. This CDR3 has 19 amino acids. Germline loops: CDR1 LGHNA, CDR2 YNFKEQ. The CDR3 here is CASSQRSGTSGRGYNEQFF. CDR3 coding DNA: TGTGCCAGCAGCCAGCGGTCCGGGACTAGCGGGAGAGGCTACAATGAGCAGTTCTTC.

This clone came up a few times. Additional DNA sequences in this sample encode the identical CDR3. CDR3 loop: CATSDPGQNEKLFF. CDR3 bases: TGTGCCACCAGTGATCCCGGACAGAATGAAAAACTGTTTTTT. This chain joins TRBV24-1 and TRBJ1-4, with D possibly being TRBD1 (6 bases). This CDR3 is built from 14 residues. V was trimmed by 3 bases and J by 5 bases, leaving 9 bases between them. In germline, CDR1 is KGHDR, CDR2 SFDVKD.

This chain links TRBV2 with TRBJ1-1, with TRBD1 matching 9 bases. The V segment lost 7 bases and the J segment 1 base; nucleotides outside the gene matches: 4. This CDR3 is built from 14 residues. Germline values: CDR1 SNHLY, CDR2 FYNNEI. CDR3 sequence reads: CASNPQGANTEAFF. The CDR3 coding sequence is TGTGCCAGCAACCCACAGGGGGCGAACACTGAAGCTTTCTTT.

The chain uses TRBV25-1 and TRBJ2-7, with 9 bases fitting TRBD1. The CDR3 is made up of 13 amino acids. Looked up from germline, CDR1 is MGHDK and CDR2 is SYGVNS. The ends lost 9 bases at V and 6 bases at J; junction bases unmatched: 9. The CDR3 DNA reads as TGTGCCAGTATCCCCGGGACAGGGCTCGAGCAGTACTTC. Translation gives CASIPGTGLEQYF.

DNA of the CDR3: TGCGCCAGCAGCTTACCCCCAGGGGACAATTACCAAGAGACCCAGTACTTC. Encoded protein: CASSLPPGDNYQETQYF. The J gene is TRBJ2-5, the V gene TRBV5-1, with D possibly matching TRBD1 (6 bases). The CDR3 is 17 residues long. Germline V gives CDR1 SGHRS, CDR2 YFSETQ. Trimming took off 2 bases at V and 0 bases at J, with 17 bases between the two ends. Based on the CDR3 plus reference TRBV5-1 and TRBJ2-5, the full variable domain is KAGVTQTPRYLIKTRGQQVTLSCSPISGHRSVSWYQQTPGQGLQFLFEYFSETQRNKGNFPGRFSGRQFSNSRSEMNVSTLELGDSALYLCASSLPPGDNYQETQYFGPGTRLLVL.

This chain uses TRBV7-6 with TRBJ1-6, with 7 bases fitting TRBD1. Per germline, CDR1 SGHVS and CDR2 FNYEAQ. The CDR3 covers 15 residues. The trim removed 1 base at V and 9 bases at J, leaving 6 bases unmatched. The CDR3 bases are TGTGCCAGCAGCTTAGAAGGGGGCGCGATTTCACCCCTCCACTTT. It yields the protein CASSLEGGAISPLHF.

This chain connects TRBV28 to TRBJ2-3; 7 bases line up with TRBD2. The germline V gene has CDR1 MDHEN and CDR2 SYDVKM. The J segment lost 5 bases and the V segment lost 3 bases, leaving 8 bases of the junction unmatched. The CDR3 is 15 residues long. The CDR3 is CASSFGRAGGDTQYF. DNA for the CDR3: TGTGCCAGCAGTTTTGGGAGGGCCGGGGGAGATACGCAGTATTTT.

This sequence joins TRBV5-1 and TRBJ2-7, with 7 bases that match TRBD1. The CDR3 has 15 residues. Trimming removed 0 bases from V and 4 bases from J; junction bases left unmatched: 7. Germline V CDR1 and CDR2: SGHRS, YFSETQ. The CDR3 nucleotides read TGCGCCAGCAGCTTGGGTGGGACAGATACGTACGAGCAGTACTTC. This encodes CASSLGGTDTYEQYF.

This chain joins TRBV11-2 and TRBJ2-7; D gene uncertain. The CDR3 contains 14 residues. Trimming removed 6 bases at V and 1 base at J, with 13 bases between. Germline V gene data show CDR1 as SGHAT and CDR2 as FQNNGV. CDR3: CASSPRVISYEQYF. CDR3 DNA sequence: TGTGCCAGCAGTCCAAGAGTAATTTCCTACGAGCAGTACTTC. Complete variable domain (other parts from reference TRBV11-2 and TRBJ2-7): EAGVAQSPRYKIIEKRQSVAFWCNPISGHATLYWYQQILGQGPKLLIQFQNNGVVDDSQLPKDRFSAERLKGVDSTLKIQPAKLEDSAVYLCASSPRVISYEQYFGPGTRLTVT.

This sequence joins TRBV18 and TRBJ1-1; tentatively, D is TRBD1 (5 bases). The germline CDR1 and CDR2 sequences are KGHSH and LQKENI. V was cut by 3 bases and J by 7 bases, with 9 bases left in between. The CDR3 contains 12 residues. The CDR3 sequence is CASSPTGFEAFF. CDR3 in DNA: TGTGCCAGCTCACCCACAGGTTTTGAAGCTTTCTTT.

This clone was detected once. This chain uses TRBV5-1 with TRBJ2-3; TRBD2 matches 8 bases. Germline loops: CDR1 SGHRS, CDR2 YFSETQ. J lost 4 bases, V lost 4 bases, and 14 bases had no gene match. This CDR3 is 17 amino acids long. CDR3 region: CASSLRILAEGADTQYF. The DNA for the CDR3 is TGCGCCAGCAGCCTCCGTATACTAGCGGAGGGGGCAGATACGCAGTATTTT.

This chain connects TRBV7-6 to TRBJ1-1, with D possibly TRBD1 on 6 matching bases. Between the trimmed V and J ends, which lost 2 bases and 4 bases, there was a span of 20 bases. The CDR3 sequence is 17 residues long. The germline V gene encodes CDR1 SGHVS and CDR2 FNYEAQ. CDR3 nucleotides: TGTGCCAGCAGCTTAACCCCCACAGGGAAGAATTCCACTGAAGCTTTCTTT. This gives the protein CASSLTPTGKNSTEAFF.